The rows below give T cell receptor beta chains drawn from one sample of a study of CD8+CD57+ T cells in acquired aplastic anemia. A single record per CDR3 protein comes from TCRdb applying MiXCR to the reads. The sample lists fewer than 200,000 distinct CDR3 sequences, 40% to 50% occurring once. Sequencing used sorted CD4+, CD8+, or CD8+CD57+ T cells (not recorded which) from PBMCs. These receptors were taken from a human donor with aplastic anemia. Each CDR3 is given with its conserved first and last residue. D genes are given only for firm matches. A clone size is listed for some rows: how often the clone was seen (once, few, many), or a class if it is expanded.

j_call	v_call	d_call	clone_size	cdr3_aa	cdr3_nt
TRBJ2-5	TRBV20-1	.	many	CSALRSLSSGTQYF	TGCAGTGCCCTACGGTCCCTCTCCTCGGGGACCCAGTACTTC
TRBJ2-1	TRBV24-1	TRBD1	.	CATSDLGTDYNEQFF	TGTGCCACCAGTGATTTGGGGACAGACTACAATGAGCAGTTCTTC
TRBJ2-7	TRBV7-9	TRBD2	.	CASSLGAAGPYEQYF	TGTGCCAGCAGCTTAGGTGCAGCGGGACCATACGAGCAGTACTTC
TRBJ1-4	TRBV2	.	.	CASSERGANEKLFF	TGTGCCAGCAGTGAAAGGGGGGCGAATGAAAAACTGTTTTTT
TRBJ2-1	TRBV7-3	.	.	CVSSLEGGLYNEQFF	TGTGTCAGCAGCTTAGAGGGGGGTCTCTACAATGAGCAGTTCTTC
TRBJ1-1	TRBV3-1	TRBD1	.	CAKVRDRANTEAFF	TGTGCCAAAGTCCGGGACAGGGCGAACACTGAAGCTTTCTTT
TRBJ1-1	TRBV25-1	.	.	CASSFSGLNTEAFF	TGTGCCAGCAGTTTTTCGGGGTTGAACACTGAAGCTTTCTTT
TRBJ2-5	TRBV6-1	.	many	CASSANSRETQYF	TGTGCCAGCAGTGCCAACTCGAGGGAGACCCAGTACTTC
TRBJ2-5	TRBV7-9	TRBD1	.	CASSNTGTAQETQYF	TGTGCCAGCAGCAATACCGGGACAGCCCAAGAGACCCAGTACTTC
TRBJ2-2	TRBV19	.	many	CASSLGTWNTGELFF	TGTGCCAGTAGCCTGGGAACTTGGAACACCGGGGAGCTGTTTTTT
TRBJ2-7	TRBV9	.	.	CASSPNRVHEQYF	TGTGCCAGCAGCCCGAACAGGGTTCACGAGCAGTACTTC
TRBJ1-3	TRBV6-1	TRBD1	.	CASSRSGQGSSFGNTIYF	TGTGCCAGCTCTAGATCCGGACAGGGGTCTTCTTTTGGAAACACCATATATTTT
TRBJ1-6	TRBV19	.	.	CASSVSATANSPLHF	TGTGCCAGTAGTGTATCCGCGACAGCTAATTCACCCCTCCACTTT
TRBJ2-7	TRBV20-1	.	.	CSASVGGSSEQYF	TGCAGTGCTAGCGTGGGTGGTTCGTCCGAGCAGTACTTC
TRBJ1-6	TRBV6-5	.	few	CASSYDGGQNSPLHF	TGTGCCAGCAGTTACGATGGGGGGCAGAATTCACCCCTCCACTTT
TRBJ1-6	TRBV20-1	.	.	CSARDLQGEYNSPLHF	TGCAGTGCTAGAGATCTTCAAGGGGAGTATAATTCACCCCTCCACTTT
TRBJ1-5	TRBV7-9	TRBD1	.	CASSVGTGVQPQHF	TGTGCCAGCAGCGTCGGGACAGGGGTGCAGCCCCAGCATTTT
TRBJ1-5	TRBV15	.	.	CATSRGGQPQHF	TGTGCCACCAGCAGAGGCGGACAGCCCCAGCATTTT
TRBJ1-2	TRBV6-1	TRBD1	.	CASSRTGTANYGYTF	TGTGCCAGCAGCCGAACCGGGACAGCTAACTATGGCTACACCTTC
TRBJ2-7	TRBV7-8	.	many	CASSLESRSYEQYF	TGTGCCAGCAGCTTAGAGTCCCGCTCCTACGAGCAGTACTTC
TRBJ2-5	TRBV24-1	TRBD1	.	CATSDETGGQETQYF	TGTGCCACCAGTGATGAAACAGGGGGCCAAGAGACCCAGTACTTC
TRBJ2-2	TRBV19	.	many	CASSVPRGAGELFF	TGTGCCAGTAGTGTACCCAGGGGGGCCGGGGAGCTGTTTTTT
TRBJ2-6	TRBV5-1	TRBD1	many	CASSLNPGQPSGANVLTF	TGCGCCAGCAGCTTAAATCCGGGACAGCCCTCTGGGGCCAACGTCCTGACTTTC
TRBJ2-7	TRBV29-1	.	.	CSVWDFYEQYF	TGCAGCGTTTGGGACTTTTACGAGCAGTACTTC
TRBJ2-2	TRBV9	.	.	CASSATDGPTGEVFF	TGTGCCAGCAGCGCTACGGACGGACCCACCGGGGAGGTGTTTTTT
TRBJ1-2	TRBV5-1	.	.	CASSQTGVGYGYTF	TGCGCCAGCAGCCAAACCGGGGTCGGCTATGGCTACACCTTC
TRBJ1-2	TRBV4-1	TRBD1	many	CASSQIEQGGGYTF	TGCGCCAGCAGCCAAATTGAACAGGGGGGTGGCTACACCTTC
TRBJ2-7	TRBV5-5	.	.	CASSPLLSGTEQYF	TGTGCCAGCAGCCCCCTTTTAAGCGGCACCGAGCAGTACTTC
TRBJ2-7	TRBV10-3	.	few	CAISQGVYEQYF	TGTGCCATCAGCCAGGGAGTCTACGAGCAGTACTTC
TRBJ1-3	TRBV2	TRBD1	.	CASSEGSGTDLSGNTIYF	TGTGCCAGCAGTGAAGGTTCCGGGACAGACCTCTCTGGAAACACCATATATTTT
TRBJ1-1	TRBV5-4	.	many	CASSSEGVKGAEAFF	TGTGCCAGCAGCTCGGAAGGGGTTAAGGGGGCTGAAGCTTTCTTT
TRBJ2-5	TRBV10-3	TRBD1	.	CAISPGQRPEETQYF	TGTGCCATCAGTCCGGGACAGAGGCCAGAAGAGACCCAGTACTTC
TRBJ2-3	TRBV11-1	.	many	CASSLSRWGETDTQYF	TGTGCCAGCAGCTTATCAAGGTGGGGGGAAACAGATACGCAGTATTTT
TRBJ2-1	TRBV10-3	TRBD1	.	CATNPRTGAYNEQFF	TGTGCCACAAACCCCAGGACAGGAGCCTACAATGAGCAGTTCTTC
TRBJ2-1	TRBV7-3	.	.	CASSGSGPNEQFF	TGTGCCAGCAGCGGAAGCGGTCCCAATGAGCAGTTCTTC
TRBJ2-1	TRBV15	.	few	CATSRVYNEQFF	TGTGCCACCAGCAGAGTGTACAATGAGCAGTTCTTC
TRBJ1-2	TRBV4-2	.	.	CASSHSRGGGMRGYTF	TGTGCCAGCAGCCATTCGCGGGGGGGCGGGATGCGGGGCTACACCTTC
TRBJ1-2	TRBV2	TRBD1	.	CASRIAGGNYGYTF	TGTGCCAGCAGAATCGCAGGGGGGAACTATGGCTACACCTTC